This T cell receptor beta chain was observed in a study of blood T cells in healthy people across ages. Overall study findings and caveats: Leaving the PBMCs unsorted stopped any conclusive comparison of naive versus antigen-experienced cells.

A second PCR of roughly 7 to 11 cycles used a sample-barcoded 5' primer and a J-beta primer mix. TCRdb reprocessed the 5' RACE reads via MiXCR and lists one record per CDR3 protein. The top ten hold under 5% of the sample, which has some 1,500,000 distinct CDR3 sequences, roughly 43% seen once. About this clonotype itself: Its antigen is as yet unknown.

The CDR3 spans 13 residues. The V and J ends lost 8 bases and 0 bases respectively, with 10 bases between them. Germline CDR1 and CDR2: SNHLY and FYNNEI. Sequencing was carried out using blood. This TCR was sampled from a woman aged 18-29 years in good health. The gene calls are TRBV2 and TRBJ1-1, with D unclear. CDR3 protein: CASWRVVNTEAFF. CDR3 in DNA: TGTGCCAGCTGGAGGGTGGTGAACACTGAAGCTTTCTTT.